This is a list of T cell receptor beta chains from one sample in a study of blood T cell repertoires in COVID-19. Sequencing used immunoSEQ multiplex PCR; TCRdb keeps in-frame clones, though not all of them. The sample gives nearly 100,000 clones, approximately 88% of which show up once; 15% to 20% is in the top ten. The sample was peripheral blood. The receptors here all came from a woman aged 60-75 years with acute or convalescent COVID-19. Each CDR3 is given with its conserved first and last residue. A D gene is named only where the DNA matches it firmly.

v_call d_call cdr3_aa
TRBV19 . CASTPGEAWQPQHF
TRBV5-1 . CASSLEPGQNQPQHF
TRBV15 TRBD1 CATTPDRGLPQHF
TRBV28 . CGSRGLSTDTQYF
TRBV7-2 TRBD2 CASSSPGGRNEQFF
TRBV6-5 . CASSPLATADYMQYF
TRBV27 TRBD1 CASSQRDSTEAFF
TRBV24-1 TRBD1 CATSDYPGQGNQPQHF
TRBV13 . CASSLGAASWNSPLHF
TRBV7-9 . CASSPSGHYQPQHF
TRBV2 TRBD1 CASSRDRARGLETQYF
TRBV28 TRBD1 CASSPQGYRGGYTF
TRBV19 TRBD2 CASSGPSGGAQETQYF
TRBV29-1 . CSVVGRGGGELFF
TRBV10-3 . CAARGGQGTNYGYTF
TRBV19 TRBD1 CASRDRGREDYGYTF
TRBV6-1 TRBD1 CASSETFGTGLNTEAFF
TRBV12-3/TRBV12-4 . CASSLQSTQYF
TRBV7-2 . CASSLRARLSTDTQYF
TRBV7-8 TRBD1 CASSSVLGGATGGANVLTF
TRBV5-1 . CASSRLAPLRDNEQFF
TRBV5-6 . CASSLARRIRSYEQYF
TRBV9 TRBD1 CASSTRQGMDTEAFF
TRBV30 . CAWNGPGNQPQHF
TRBV18 . CASSLDTNTEAFF
TRBV2 . CASTPRGGPEQTF
TRBV7-3 . CASSYDSDHEQYF
TRBV30 . CAWSERGLTQYF
TRBV4-2 . CASRRGGTDTQYF
TRBV3-1/TRBV3-2 . CASSQDAVPFPPLHF
TRBV6-2/TRBV6-3 . CASSSTTGSGYTF
TRBV7-9 . CASSLAGESHEQYF
TRBV3-1/TRBV3-2 TRBD2 CASSLSGGRQETQYF
TRBV5-4 . CASSLGGQATWETQYF
TRBV1 . CTSSLSGGHSSNQPQHF
TRBV28 . CASSFQGKFNQPQHF
TRBV18 . CASSLQGNQPQHF
TRBV19 . CASSIVTLYSNQPQHF
TRBV2 TRBD2 CASSEGKVRSGGAQQETQYF
TRBV28 . CASSLGVADGYTF
TRBV10-3 TRBD1 CAISEEKWGRGREQYF
TRBV5-1 . CASQFEVRDTQYF
TRBV2 . CASTPRGTNGYTF
TRBV5-1 TRBD1 CASSLGMGQGSNEQFF
TRBV5-1 TRBD2 CASSLFFRTSGYNEQFF
TRBV10-3 TRBD1 CATQDRGPSYEQYF
TRBV5-1 TRBD2 CASSLAGSGGDNEQFF
TRBV6-5 . CASRGGNLPSWSYTF
TRBV25-1 . CASSAPGHRIGQYF
TRBV2 . CASRPGQFYGYTF
TRBV19 TRBD1 CASSPGQGAREQYF
TRBV7-9 . CASSLVSGTNEKLFF
TRBV4-1 . CASSQPVRSYEQYF
TRBV7-2 TRBD1 CASSLRDRGSRFF
TRBV30 . CAWAQGLETQYF
TRBV5-4 . CASSLDTDQPQHF